Following are 11 T cell receptor beta chains from one sample sequenced in a study of blood T cells in healthy people across ages. PCR was performed a second time for about 7 to 11 cycles using a sample-barcoded 5' primer and a J-beta primer mix. TCRdb reprocessed the 5' RACE reads with MiXCR, giving one entry per CDR3 protein. The repertoire holds some 1.4 million distinct CDR3 sequences, with roughly 40% as singletons. The material sequenced was blood. The receptors were sampled from a woman between 18 and 29 years old in good health.

This sequence joins TRBV10-2 and TRBJ2-7, with 13 bases aligning to TRBD2. The CDR3 runs to 16 residues. Unmatched junction bases numbered 5, after V lost 6 bases and J lost 0 bases. Germline CDR1 reads WSHSY; CDR2 reads SAAADI. For the CDR3, the DNA is TGCGCCAGCAGGGGGACTAGCGGGGCGAGCTCCTACGAGCAGTACTTC. Protein sequence: CASRGTSGASSYEQYF.

This chain uses TRBV21-1 with TRBJ1-2. TRBV21-1 is a documented pseudogene. This CDR3 comprises 12 residues. Written as DNA, the CDR3 is TGTGCCAGCAGCAAAGCGTCGCCTGGCTACACCTTC. Its protein is CASSKASPGYTF.

This chain's CDR3 is CASSPRGPTEAFF. The DNA of the CDR3 is TGTGCCAGCAGCCCCAGGGGGCCCACTGAAGCTTTCTTT. The rearrangement links TRBV2 to TRBJ1-1; 8 nucleotides align to TRBD1. V shed 6 bases, J shed 4 bases, and the junction held 4 bases outside the gene matches. The CDR3 has 13 residues. From germline, CDR1 is SNHLY and CDR2 FYNNEI.

Only a few counts were recorded for this clonotype. V is TRBV10-3 and J is TRBJ2-3, with D unresolved. CDR3 length: 13 residues. From germline, CDR1 is ENHRY and CDR2 SYGVKD. V lost 0 bases and J lost 5, with 6 bases in between. The CDR3 is CAISESTEDTQYF. The DNA of the CDR3 is TGTGCCATCAGTGAGTCGACGGAAGATACGCAGTATTTT.

This clonotype came up a few times. This CDR3 is CASSLPQTGNYGYTF. CDR3 bases: TGTGCCAGCAGCTTACCTCAGACAGGAAACTATGGCTACACCTTC. The chain links TRBV7-2 to TRBJ1-2; weak D call: TRBD1 (6 bases). Germline CDR1 SGHTA, CDR2 FQGNSA. The CDR3 is made up of 15 amino acids. Trimming took off 2 bases at V and 2 bases at J, with 12 bases between the two ends.

V usage is TRBV20-1 and J usage is TRBJ1-5, with D uncertain. The CDR3 covers 14 residues. The ends were cut back, 0 bases at V and 3 bases at J, with 9 bases in the middle. The germline CDR1 and CDR2 sequences are DFQATT and SNEGSKA (reference sequence). The CDR3 nucleotides are TGCAGTGCTAGAGACGGAACACTCAATCAGCCCCAGCATTTT. It specifies CSARDGTLNQPQHF.

The chain carries TRBV7-2 and TRBJ2-7; unclear D gene. The CDR3 sequence is 14 residues long. CDR1 and CDR2 (germline): SGHTA, FQGNSA. The V gene lost 5 bases and the J gene lost 0 bases, with 11 bases spanning the gap. The CDR3 spells CASSVMGFSYEQYF. The CDR3, as DNA: TGTGCCAGCAGCGTAATGGGGTTCTCCTACGAGCAGTACTTC.

A few counts support this clonotype. The gene calls are TRBV7-9 and TRBJ1-2, with D possibly being TRBD1 (5 bases). The ends were cut back, 0 bases at V and 2 bases at J, with 16 bases in the middle. This CDR3 has 17 amino acids. The germline CDR1 and CDR2 sequences are SEHNR and FQNEAQ (reference sequence). The CDR3 region is CASSLAKVAGLNYGYTF. Written as DNA, the CDR3 is TGTGCCAGCAGCTTAGCGAAGGTGGCAGGGTTAAACTATGGCTACACCTTC.

The chain combines TRBV3-1 with TRBJ1-2; 7 bases agree with TRBD1. The trim removed 4 bases at V and 2 bases at J, leaving 7 bases unmatched. The CDR3 totals 15 residues. Per germline, CDR1 LGHDT and CDR2 YNNKEL (reference sequence). The CDR3 region is CASSPPGQINYGYTF. The CDR3 bases are TGTGCCAGCAGCCCCCCGGGACAGATAAACTATGGCTACACCTTC.

This clonotype appeared a few times. V usage is TRBV6-1 and J usage is TRBJ1-2; TRBD1 agrees at 9 bases. V dropped 3 bases and J dropped 11; count of bases not matched to a gene: 10. The CDR3 contains 14 residues. Germline V gives CDR1 MNHNS, CDR2 SASEGT. CDR3 sequence: CASSEVGTGPGYTF. CDR3 DNA sequence: TGTGCCAGCAGTGAGGTTGGGACAGGGCCAGGTTACACCTTC.

This clonotype turned up a few times. This chain connects TRBV3-1 to TRBJ2-4; 9 bases are shared with TRBD1. The J call may be incorrect, as the DNA end agrees better with TRBJ2-7. Germline CDR1 reads LGHDT; CDR2 reads YNNKEL (reference sequence). The CDR3 runs 14 residues. The CDR3 reads CASSQDRGFGEQYF. CDR3 sequence (DNA): TGTGCCAGCAGCCAGGACAGGGGTTTCGGCGAGCAGTACTTC.